Each of the 24 T cell receptor beta chains below was sequenced from the same sample in a study of early T cells in non-severe SARS-CoV-2 infection. One entry per CDR3 protein, called by TCRdb with MiXCR from the 5' RACE reads. This sample has about 26,000 distinct CDR3 sequences; more than 4.5% occur once, and the top ten carry under 5%. The sequencing input was whole blood. The source is an adult who was a healthcare worker with PCR-confirmed SARS-CoV-2 infection or an uninfected control (not recorded which).

V is TRBV5-4 and J is TRBJ2-7, with 10 nucleotides matching TRBD1. Germline V CDR1 and CDR2: SGHNT, YYREEE (reference sequence). Germline trimming cut 2 bases from V and 2 bases from J; bases unmatched to any gene: 4. The CDR3 covers 15 residues. The CDR3 sequence is CASSLRQGATYEQYF. CDR3 sequence (DNA): TGTGCCAGCAGCTTACGACAGGGGGCCACCTACGAGCAGTACTTC.

In its sample, this clonotype was seen a few times. Mismatch with germline at one junction end may stem from a read error. This chain links TRBV20-1 with TRBJ2-2; a possible D gene is TRBD1 (6 bases). CDR3 length equals 15 residues. Germline CDR1 reads DFQATT; CDR2 reads SNEGSKA (reference sequence). Written as DNA, the CDR3 is TGCAGTGCGAGAGGGGAGCAGGGGTACACCGGGGAGCTGTTTTTT. Its protein product is CSARGEQGYTGELFF.

The sample holds many counts of this clonotype. The gene calls are TRBV29-1 and TRBJ2-2, with TRBD1 matching 8 bases. V gave up 2 bases and J gave up 4 bases; unmatched junction bases: 3. Germline CDR1 and CDR2: SQVTM and ANQGSEA. The CDR3 has 14 amino acids. In nucleotides, the CDR3 is TGCAGCGTTGAACAGGGGGCGAGCACCGGGGAGCTGTTTTTT. Protein product: CSVEQGASTGELFF.

In its sample, this clonotype was seen many times. The chain uses TRBV3-1 and TRBJ1-5, with D tentatively TRBD1 (5 bases). This CDR3 is built from 13 residues. V lost 4 bases and J lost 4, with 8 bases in between. Germline CDR1 and CDR2: LGHDT and YNNKEL (reference sequence). In nucleotides, the CDR3 is TGTGCCAGCAGCCGGACAATTAATCAGCCCCAGCATTTT. It is translated as CASSRTINQPQHF.

This clonotype appeared many times. This sequence joins TRBV10-2 and TRBJ2-5; 8 nucleotides match TRBD2. The V and J ends lost 9 bases and 5 bases, in that order; junction bases with no gene match: 11. CDR3 length: 14 amino acids. Germline CDR1 is WSHSY and CDR2 is SAAADI. The CDR3 DNA sequence: TGCGCCAGTAGACTAGCGACGGCGGACGAGACCCAGTACTTC. The encoded protein is CASRLATADETQYF.

This clonotype came up many times. The rearrangement joins TRBV7-2 to TRBJ1-3; D unresolved. The CDR3 length is 14 residues. V shed 2 bases and J shed 2 bases, with 7 bases lying between them. Germline CDR1 is SGHTA and CDR2 is FQGNSA. The DNA of the CDR3 is TGTGCCAGCAGCTTAAGTGTGGCTGGAAACACCATATATTTT. Its protein is CASSLSVAGNTIYF.

This clonotype was counted at least ten times. The genes are TRBV7-2 and TRBJ2-7; D is perhaps TRBD2 (5 bases). Deletions cut 3 bases from V and 3 bases from J, with 12 bases between. Germline V gene sequence: CDR1 SGHTA, CDR2 FQGNSA. The CDR3 is 14 amino acids. CDR3: CASSLDLNFYEQYF. CDR3 nucleotides: TGTGCCAGCAGCTTGGACTTAAATTTCTACGAGCAGTACTTC.

By share, this clonotype ranks as medium-sized. The chain recombines TRBV19 with TRBJ1-2; perhaps TRBD1 as D (6 bases). Trimming removed 11 bases at V and 7 bases at J, with 20 bases between. The CDR3 is 13 amino acids. Germline V gene lookup returns CDR1 LNHDA and CDR2 SQIVND (reference sequence). The CDR3 DNA reads as TGTGCCTCACAAGAGGGGGACATCTCTGGCTACACCTTC. Translating gives CASQEGDISGYTF.

This clonotype was counted ten times or more. The chain recombines TRBV10-3 with TRBJ1-1; D remains unclear. The germline V gene has CDR1 ENHRY and CDR2 SYGVKD. V gave up 6 bases and J gave up 0 bases, with 8 bases separating them. The CDR3 loop spans 13 amino acids. The CDR3 coding sequence is TGTGCCATCAGCCCATCCATGAACACTGAAGCTTTCTTT. This sequence encodes CAISPSMNTEAFF.

This clonotype has at least ten counts. The rearrangement uses TRBV13 and TRBJ2-2, with D possibly matching TRBD1 (7 bases). V was shortened by 7 bases and J by 2 bases, with 29 bases between the two germline ends. The CDR3 is 20 residues long. Germline CDR1 PRHDT, CDR2 FYEKMQ (reference sequence). The CDR3 here is CASMGWRVLPGQINTGELFF. The DNA of the CDR3 is TGTGCCAGCATGGGGTGGAGGGTCTTACCGGGACAGATCAACACCGGGGAGCTGTTTTTT.

This clonotype was observed many times. The V call is TRBV3-1, the J call TRBJ2-3, with 9 bases aligning to TRBD2. The V gene's germline CDR1 is LGHDT and CDR2 YNNKEL (reference sequence). CDR3 length: 14 amino acids. V was clipped by 8 bases and J by 2 bases; unmatched bases: 5. CDR3 protein: CASPAGGHTDTQYF. For the CDR3, the DNA is TGTGCCAGCCCAGCGGGGGGACACACAGATACGCAGTATTTT.

This clonotype was counted at least ten times. The rearrangement uses TRBV3-1 and TRBJ1-6; D call uncertain. The CDR3 totals 14 residues. Germline CDR1 reads LGHDT; CDR2 reads YNNKEL (reference sequence). Between the trimmed V and J ends, which lost 2 bases and 9 bases, there was a span of 11 bases. The CDR3 sequence is CASSQSEGASPLHF. DNA of the CDR3: TGTGCCAGCAGCCAATCTGAGGGAGCTTCACCCCTCCACTTT.

This clonotype occurred many times. The chain joins TRBV2 to TRBJ2-3, with D perhaps TRBD1 (5 bases). The CDR3 is 13 amino acids. Per germline, CDR1 SNHLY and CDR2 FYNNEI. V lost 2 bases and J 4 bases, leaving 7 bases between the germline ends. CDR3 residues: CASSEQGADTQYF. The CDR3 DNA reads TGTGCCAGCAGTGAACAGGGCGCAGATACGCAGTATTTT.

This clonotype appeared many times. The rearrangement joins TRBV6-5 to TRBJ2-2, with 9 nucleotides matching TRBD1. Unmatched junction bases numbered 3, after V lost 5 bases and J lost 2 bases. The CDR3 contains 15 residues. The germline V gene has CDR1 MNHEY and CDR2 SVGAGI. The CDR3 DNA reads as TGTGCCAGCAGTCCGGGACAGGGCAACACCGGGGAGCTGTTTTTT. Its protein is CASSPGQGNTGELFF.

This chain uses TRBV10-3 with TRBJ2-1; 8 nucleotides align to TRBD2. CDR1 and CDR2 (germline): ENHRY, SYGVKD. The CDR3 extends over 17 amino acids. The trim removed 4 bases at V and 5 bases at J, leaving 13 bases unmatched. CDR3 region: CAISASPGGDTDNEQFF. The CDR3 DNA is TGTGCCATCAGTGCCTCTCCGGGGGGGGACACCGACAATGAGCAGTTCTTC.

This clonotype was recorded many times. The gene calls are TRBV7-2 and TRBJ2-7, with D perhaps being TRBD1 or TRBD2 (5 bases each). Trimming removed 3 bases at V and 7 bases at J, with 13 bases between. CDR1 SGHTA and CDR2 FQGNSA come from the germline V gene. The CDR3 spans 13 residues. The CDR3 DNA reads as TGTGCCAGCAGCTTCCCGGGGCGAGGGGAGCAGTACTTC. Translation: CASSFPGRGEQYF. Drawing the rest from reference TRBV7-2 and TRBJ2-7, the complete variable domain is GAGVSQSPSNKVTEKGKDVELRCDPISGHTALYWYRQSLGQGLEFLIYFQGNSAPDKSGLPSDRFSAERTGGSVSTLTIQRTQQEDSAVYLCASSFPGRGEQYFGPGTRLTVT.

This clonotype was counted at least ten times. CDR3 sequence reads: CATAWDSPTGELFF. The CDR3 DNA follows: TGTGCCACCGCGTGGGACAGCCCAACCGGGGAGCTGTTTTTT. The chain has TRBV6-1 and TRBJ2-2; 7 bases are shared with TRBD1. Germline V gene sequence: CDR1 MNHNS, CDR2 SASEGT. The CDR3 consists of 14 residues. V trimming: 10 bases; J trimming: 5 bases; junction bases outside the gene matches: 10.

The chain recombines TRBV10-3 with TRBJ2-7; 10 nucleotides match TRBD1. The ends lost 6 bases at V and 0 bases at J; junction bases unmatched: 14. CDR3 length equals 18 residues. Germline V gene sequence: CDR1 ENHRY, CDR2 SYGVKD. CDR3 coding DNA: TGTGCCATCAGAGAGGGACAGGGGCTAGCGGCTAGCTCCTACGAGCAGTACTTC. It yields the protein CAIREGQGLAASSYEQYF.

This clonotype was detected ten times or more. The V and J genes are TRBV6-2 or TRBV6-3 and TRBJ2-7; 8 bases map to TRBD1. In germline, CDR1 is MNHEY, CDR2 SVGEGT. There are 17 residues in the CDR3. Losses at the gene ends were 6 bases for V and 0 bases for J; bases not matched to a gene: 13. CDR3 sequence reads: CASRPTTGQVSSYEQYF. In DNA form, the CDR3 reads TGTGCCAGCAGACCCACCACGGGACAGGTTAGCTCCTACGAGCAGTACTTC.

The chain is built from TRBV24-1 and TRBJ2-1, with 13 bases fitting TRBD2. Unmatched junction bases numbered 8, after V lost 3 bases and J lost 7 bases. Germline V CDR1 and CDR2: KGHDR, SFDVKD. CDR3 size: 17 residues. CDR3 protein: CATSDPLAGGSINEQFF. The CDR3 DNA reads as TGTGCCACCAGTGATCCACTAGCGGGGGGGTCCATTAATGAGCAGTTCTTC.

At least ten counts were recorded for this clonotype. The chain has TRBV29-1 and TRBJ1-1; D is perhaps TRBD1 (6 bases). Trimming shortened V by 7 bases and J by 4 bases, and 13 bases separated the two germline ends. Germline values: CDR1 SQVTM, CDR2 ANQGSEA. This CDR3 comprises 12 residues. DNA of the CDR3: TGCAGCGCGGGGGCGGAAGGCACTGAAGCTTTCTTT. Its translation is CSAGAEGTEAFF.

This clonotype showed up just a few times. The rearrangement joins TRBV7-8 to TRBJ2-7; D possibly corresponds to TRBD1 (7 bases). Germline V gene lookup returns CDR1 SGHVS and CDR2 FQNEAQ. The CDR3 covers 14 residues. With 4 bases removed from V and 2 bases from J, the gap between germline ends came to 12 bases. In DNA, the CDR3 is TGTGCCAGCAGCTCAGGAGGGGGCCCCTACGAGCAGTACTTC. It encodes CASSSGGGPYEQYF.

The V gene is TRBV7-6, the J gene TRBJ2-5; 7 positions agree with TRBD2. The CDR3 extends over 15 amino acids. Trimming took 5 bases from V and 4 from J; bases not matched to a gene: 10. From germline, CDR1 is SGHVS and CDR2 FNYEAQ. CDR3 in DNA: TGTGCCAGCAGCCGATCAATCGGGGGGAGAGAGACCCAGTACTTC. Its translation is CASSRSIGGRETQYF.

At least ten counts were recorded for this clonotype. The chain links TRBV5-1 to TRBJ1-1; 7 nucleotides match TRBD1. Germline V gives CDR1 SGHRS, CDR2 YFSETQ. V lost 4 bases to trimming and J lost 5 bases; unmatched junction nucleotides: 11. The CDR3 has 15 amino acids. CDR3 in DNA: TGCGCCAGCAGCCGAACCCCCGGGACAGATACTGAAGCTTTCTTT. This translates into CASSRTPGTDTEAFF.